These 5 T cell receptor beta chains came from one sample sequenced in a study of T cell responses to AZD1222 COVID-19 vaccine. Only in-frame clones appear in the TCRdb table, and some are missing; sequencing was by immunoSEQ multiplex PCR. The data show around 140,000 clones, with about 91% seen just once and 1.5% to 2% held by the top ten. The source was peripheral blood, collected 28 days after the second AZD1222 dose. These receptors came from an adult who received the AZD1222 COVID-19 vaccine.

The chain combines TRBV11-3 with TRBJ1-2; D remains ambiguous. The V end was cut by 1 base, the J end by 5 bases, with 8 bases between. Germline V CDR1 and CDR2: SGHNT, YENEEA. The CDR3 spans 13 residues. The CDR3 reads CASSLVREYGYTF. The CDR3 DNA is TGTGCCAGCAGCTTAGTACGGGAGTATGGCTACACCTTC. The whole variable domain, remainder taken from reference TRBV11-3 and TRBJ1-2, is EAGVVQSPRYKIIEKKQPVAFWCNPISGHNTLYWYLQNLGQGPELLIRYENEEAVDDSQLPKDRFSAERLKGVDSTLKIQPAELGDSAVYLCASSLVREYGYTFGSGTRLTVV.

The chain carries TRBV10-3 and TRBJ2-1, with a possible D match to TRBD2 (5 bases). Between the trimmed V and J ends, which lost 5 bases and 5 bases, there was a span of 16 bases. The CDR3 has 15 amino acids. Germline CDR1 and CDR2: ENHRY and SYGVKD. Here the CDR3 DNA reads TGTGCCATCAGTAAGGACCATCGGGGTGACAATGAGCAGTTCTTC. This codes for CAISKDHRGDNEQFF.

The V gene is TRBV21-1, the J gene TRBJ2-3; the D call in the table, TRBD2, was not verified against the DNA. TRBV21-1 is designated a pseudogene. CDR3 size: 19 residues. The CDR3 nucleotides are TGTGCCAGCAGCAAAGCACCATTTAGCGGGGGGCGTTACACAGATACGCAGTATTTT. It encodes CASSKAPFSGGRYTDTQYF.

The genes are TRBV6-6 and TRBJ1-1, with unresolved D. CDR3 length: 14 residues. V was trimmed by 2 bases and J by 1 base, leaving 8 bases between them. Germline V lookup: CDR1 MNHNY, CDR2 SVGAGI (reference sequence). The CDR3 bases are TGTGCCAGCAGTTACGGCCCAGCGAACACTGAAGCTTTCTTT. This codes for CASSYGPANTEAFF.

This sequence joins TRBV5-1 and TRBJ2-1, with TRBD1 matching 8 bases. V trimming: 4 bases; J trimming: 5 bases; junction bases outside the gene matches: 2. Germline loops: CDR1 SGHRS, CDR2 YFSETQ. The CDR3 runs to 13 residues. This CDR3 reads CASSRTGHNEQFF. CDR3 sequence (DNA): TGCGCCAGCAGCCGGACAGGGCACAATGAGCAGTTCTTC.